What follows are 18 T cell receptor beta chains derived from one specimen sequenced in a study of CD8+CD57+ T cells in acquired aplastic anemia. Genomic DNA, serving as template, underwent TCR beta VDJ and CDR3 profiling. TCRdb fed the reads into MiXCR, producing one record per CDR3 protein. The table lists approximately 220,000 distinct CDR3 sequences, around half of them singletons, with over 7.5% in the top ten. All patients picked for sequencing had shown, by flow cytometry, an expansion of CD8+CD57+ cells. The sample consisted of sorted CD4+, CD8+, or CD8+CD57+ T cells (not recorded which) from PBMCs. These TCRs come from a human donor with aplastic anemia.

In this sample, this clonotype turned up a few times. The V gene is TRBV5-1, the J gene TRBJ2-7; TRBD2 matches at 12 bases. This CDR3 spans 16 amino acids. In germline, CDR1 is SGHRS, CDR2 YFSETQ. Germline trimming cut 7 bases from V and 2 bases from J; bases unmatched to any gene: 10. The CDR3 DNA sequence: TGCGCCAGCCGGCCCGGGACTAGCGGGCCTACCTACGAGCAGTACTTC. As protein: CASRPGTSGPTYEQYF.

This chain uses TRBV20-1 with TRBJ2-5; 8 nucleotides agree with TRBD2. This CDR3 is 13 amino acids long. Germline CDR1 DFQATT, CDR2 SNEGSKA (reference sequence). CDR3 coding DNA: TGCAGCGTCGAATGGCGGGGGGAAGAGACCCAGTACTTC. Its translation: CSVEWRGEETQYF.

This chain joins TRBV7-9 and TRBJ2-5; perhaps TRBD1 as D (6 bases). Germline CDR1 SEHNR, CDR2 FQNEAQ (reference sequence). V was clipped by 5 bases and J by 5 bases, with 24 bases between them. The CDR3 has 17 residues. CDR3 protein: CASSPPGQRNTGETQYF. In DNA form, the CDR3 reads TGTGCCAGCAGCCCCCCAGGACAGAGGAACACCGGGGAGACCCAGTACTTC.

This rearrangement joins TRBV7-8 to TRBJ1-1, with D tentatively TRBD1 (6 bases). CDR3 size: 15 residues. V gave up 0 bases and J gave up 1 base, with 9 bases separating them. From germline, CDR1 is SGHVS and CDR2 FQNEAQ. CDR3 sequence (DNA): TGTGCCAGCAGCTTAGCGATACAGGGGAACACTGAAGCTTTCTTT. It yields the protein CASSLAIQGNTEAFF.

In this sample, this clonotype turned up a few times. The chain recombines TRBV2 with TRBJ2-7; D gene uncertain. Per germline, CDR1 SNHLY and CDR2 FYNNEI. V dropped 6 bases and J dropped 4 bases, with 10 bases sitting between them. The length of the CDR3 is 12 residues. Here the CDR3 DNA reads TGTGCCAGCAGGAGAGGTGGTTACGAGCAGTACTTC. Its translation: CASRRGGYEQYF.

CDR3 nucleotides: TGTGCCAGCAGGGGGGGGAGATTTCAGGGACGATACGAGCAGTACTTC. Amino acids: CASRGGRFQGRYEQYF. This rearrangement joins TRBV11-2 to TRBJ2-7; 7 bases align to TRBD2. V was pared by 6 bases and J by 4 bases, with 15 bases of the junction left unmatched. The length of the CDR3 is 16 residues. Germline V lookup: CDR1 SGHAT, CDR2 FQNNGV.

This clonotype occurred many times. The V and J genes are TRBV10-1 and TRBJ2-7; maybe TRBD2 (6 bases). This CDR3 is 13 amino acids long. CDR1 is WNHNN and CDR2 is SYGVQD in the germline V gene (reference sequence). V was pared by 4 bases and J by 4 bases, with 11 bases between. In DNA form, the CDR3 reads TGCGCCAGCAGTGGACTAGGCTCATACGAGCAGTACTTC. Amino acids: CASSGLGSYEQYF.

The J gene is TRBJ1-2, the V gene TRBV28; D is ambiguous. Per germline, CDR1 MDHEN and CDR2 SYDVKM. The CDR3 loop spans 15 amino acids. V dropped 3 bases and J dropped 2 bases, with 13 bases sitting between them. The CDR3 region has the DNA TGTGCCAGCAGTTTCTTGCTCTCCTCGAACTATGGCTACACCTTC. The encoded protein is CASSFLLSSNYGYTF.

At least ten counts were recorded for this clonotype. The chain recombines TRBV6-5 with TRBJ1-5; no firm D call. Germline CDR1 MNHEY, CDR2 SVGAGI. Trimming took off 8 bases at V and 0 bases at J, with 8 bases between the two ends. The CDR3 contains 13 residues. CDR3 protein: CASASYSNQPQHF. In nucleotides, the CDR3 is TGTGCCAGCGCCTCGTATAGCAATCAGCCCCAGCATTTT.

As regards this clonotype: Just one base apart from a much larger clone, this may be a read error. The J gene is TRBJ2-7, the V gene TRBV2; maybe TRBD1 (7 bases). The CDR3 is made up of 14 amino acids. Germline lookup yields CDR1 SNHLY and CDR2 FYNNEI. CDR3: CASGGTAFSCEQYF. The CDR3 bases are TGTGCCAGCGGAGGGACAGCCTTTTCCTGCGAGCAGTACTTC.

This clonotype was seen ten or more times. This chain connects TRBV7-9 to TRBJ1-2, with D hard to call. The CDR3 sequence is 14 residues long. Germline loops: CDR1 SEHNR, CDR2 FQNEAQ (reference sequence). V dropped 5 bases and J dropped 4 bases, with 14 bases sitting between them. The CDR3 loop is CASSGMDGPYGYTF. In nucleotides, the CDR3 is TGTGCCAGCAGCGGGATGGACGGCCCCTATGGCTACACCTTC.

This clonotype was detected ten times or more. This sequence joins TRBV20-1 and TRBJ2-7; D is uncertain. The V and J ends lost 0 bases and 0 bases respectively, with 9 bases between them. CDR1 is DFQATT and CDR2 is SNEGSKA in the germline V gene (reference sequence). This CDR3 region has 14 residues. This CDR3 reads CSARDSQSSYEQYF. The CDR3 DNA sequence: TGCAGTGCTAGAGATAGCCAGAGCTCCTACGAGCAGTACTTC.

V and J are TRBV12-5 and TRBJ2-7, with 9 bases aligning to TRBD2. The germline gives CDR1 LGHNT, CDR2 FRNRAP. V lost 1 base to trimming and J lost 2 bases; unmatched junction nucleotides: 3. CDR3 length equals 15 residues. In DNA form, the CDR3 reads TGTGCTAGTGGTTTGGGGGGACTAGCTACCTACGAGCAGTACTTC. It specifies CASGLGGLATYEQYF.

This clonotype turned up a few times. V and J are TRBV29-1 and TRBJ1-2; TRBD1 matches 7 bases. The CDR3 runs 13 residues. Unmatched junction bases numbered 10, after V lost 7 bases and J lost 5 bases. Germline values: CDR1 SQVTM, CDR2 ANQGSEA. The CDR3 loop is CSGQGEGVYGYTF. The CDR3 DNA reads TGCAGCGGCCAGGGGGAAGGTGTTTATGGCTACACCTTC.

The V gene is TRBV29-1, the J gene TRBJ2-7, with a tentative D call TRBD1 (6 bases). Germline V gives CDR1 SQVTM, CDR2 ANQGSEA. V was trimmed by 0 bases and J by 3 bases, leaving 12 bases between them. The CDR3 has 14 amino acids. CDR3 bases: TGCAGCGTTGAAGATCTTACCAGGGGCTACGAGCAGTACTTC. Translated, it gives CSVEDLTRGYEQYF.

Of note for this clonotype: This may be a read error, as it is one base from a much larger clone. V is TRBV20-1 and J is TRBJ2-3, with 13 bases matching TRBD2. Germline lookup yields CDR1 DFQATT and CDR2 SNEGSKA (reference sequence). The V segment lost 0 bases and the J segment 8 bases; nucleotides outside the gene matches: 17. This CDR3 spans 19 amino acids. CDR3 DNA: TGCAGTGCTAGAGATCTTGTTACTAGCGGGAGGGGTGTGGCAGGTACGCAGTATTTT. Translation gives CSARDLVTSGRGVAGTQYF.

Only a few counts were recorded for this clonotype. The chain carries TRBV25-1 and TRBJ2-2; D gene uncertain. V was cut by 1 base and J by 6 bases, with 0 bases left in between. CDR3 size: 11 residues. The germline CDR1 and CDR2 sequences are MGHDK and SYGVNS. The CDR3 DNA is TGTGCCAGCAGTGAATCCGGGGAGCTGTTTTTT. It is translated as CASSESGELFF. The full variable domain, in which reference TRBV25-1 and TRBJ2-2 provide the parts outside the CDR3, is EADIYQTPRYLVIGTGKKITLECSQTMGHDKMYWYQQDPGMELHLIHYSYGVNSTEKGDLSSESTVSRIRTEHFPLTLESARPSHTSQYLCASSESGELFFGEGSRLTVL.

The gene calls are TRBV7-6 and TRBJ2-1; TRBD2 agrees at 9 bases. V lost 6 bases and J lost 5; bases outside the gene matches: 11. Germline V gene data show CDR1 as SGHVS and CDR2 as FNYEAQ. The CDR3 contains 16 residues. The CDR3 here is CASSVEWTSAHNEQFF. The CDR3 DNA reads TGTGCCAGCAGTGTTGAGTGGACTAGCGCGCACAATGAGCAGTTCTTC.